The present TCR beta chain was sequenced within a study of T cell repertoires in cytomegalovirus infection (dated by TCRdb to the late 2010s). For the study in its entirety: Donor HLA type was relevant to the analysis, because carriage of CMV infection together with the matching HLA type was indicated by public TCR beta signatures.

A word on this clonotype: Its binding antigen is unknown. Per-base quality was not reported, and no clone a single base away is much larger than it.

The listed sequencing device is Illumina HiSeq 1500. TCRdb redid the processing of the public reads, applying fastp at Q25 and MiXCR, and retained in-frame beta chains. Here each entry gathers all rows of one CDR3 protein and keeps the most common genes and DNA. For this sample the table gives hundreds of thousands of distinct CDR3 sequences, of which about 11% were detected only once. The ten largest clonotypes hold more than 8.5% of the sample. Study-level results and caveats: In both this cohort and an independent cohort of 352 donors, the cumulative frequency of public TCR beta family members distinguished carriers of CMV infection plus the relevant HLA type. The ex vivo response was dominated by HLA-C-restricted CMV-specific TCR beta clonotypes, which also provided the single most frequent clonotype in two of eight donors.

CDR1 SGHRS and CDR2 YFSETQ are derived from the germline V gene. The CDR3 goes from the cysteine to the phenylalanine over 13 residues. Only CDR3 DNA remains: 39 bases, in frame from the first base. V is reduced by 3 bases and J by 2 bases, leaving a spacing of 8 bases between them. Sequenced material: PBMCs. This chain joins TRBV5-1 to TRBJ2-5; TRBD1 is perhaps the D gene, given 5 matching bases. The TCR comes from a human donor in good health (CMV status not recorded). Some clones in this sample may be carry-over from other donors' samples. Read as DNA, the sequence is TGCGCCAGCAGCTCGACAGATCAAGAGACCCAGTACTTC. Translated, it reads CASSSTDQETQYF. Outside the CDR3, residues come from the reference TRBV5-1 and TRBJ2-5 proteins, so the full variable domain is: KAGVTQTPRYLIKTRGQQVTLSCSPISGHRSVSWYQQTPGQGLQFLFEYFSETQRNKGNFPGRFSGRQFSNSRSEMNVSTLELGDSALYLCASSSTDQETQYFGPGTRLLVL.